Listed below are T cell receptor beta chains from one sample, sequenced in a study of blood T cell repertoires in COVID-19. Sequencing was performed with immunoSEQ multiplex PCR; in TCRdb, only in-frame clones are kept and a portion is missing. The table lists 350,000 to 450,000 clones, about nine tenths of them singletons. The material sequenced was PBMCs or T cells enriched from blood (not recorded which). These receptors were taken from a woman between 40 and 55 years old who had been exposed to COVID-19. Both conserved end residues are part of each CDR3. D genes are given only for firm matches. Clone size appears in some rows only: once, few, many, or a class for an expanded clone.

TRBJ1-1,TRBD1,once,TRBV13,CASSWDRGNGEAFF,TGTGCCAGCAGCTGGGACAGGGGGAATGGTGAAGCTTTCTTT
TRBJ2-7,NA,NA,TRBV7-2,CASSTQAPYEQYF,TGTGCCAGCAGCACCCAGGCCCCCTACGAGCAGTACTTC
TRBJ1-6,NA,NA,TRBV30,CAWSVGEGNSPLHF,TGTGCCTGGAGTGTCGGGGAGGGTAATTCACCCCTCCACTTT
TRBJ2-5,TRBD1,NA,TRBV30,CAWRRDSQETQYF,TGTGCCTGGAGAAGGGACAGCCAAGAGACCCAGTACTTC
TRBJ1-1,TRBD1,NA,TRBV5-6,CASSFRGVANTEAFF,TGTGCCAGCAGCTTCAGGGGGGTAGCGAACACTGAAGCTTTCTTT
TRBJ2-3,NA,once,TRBV30,CAWSVGVFQGHPDTQYF,TGTGCCTGGAGTGTTGGAGTCTTCCAGGGCCACCCAGATACGCAGTATTTT
TRBJ1-1,TRBD1,NA,TRBV5-1,CASSSPTGGLTEAFF,TGCGCCAGCAGCTCCCCGACAGGGGGCCTCACTGAAGCTTTCTTT
TRBJ1-2,TRBD1,NA,TRBV18,CASSPLDRAGYGYTF,TGTGCCAGCTCACCGCTCGACAGGGCAGGCTATGGCTACACCTTC
TRBJ2-7,NA,few,TRBV19,CASSIEGFPYEQYF,TGTGCCAGTAGTATCGAGGGCTTCCCCTACGAGCAGTACTTC
TRBJ1-1,NA,NA,TRBV7-2,CASSLVSGANTEAFF,TGTGCCAGCAGCTTAGTTTCAGGGGCGAACACTGAAGCTTTCTTT
TRBJ1-2,NA,NA,TRBV5-8,CASSLVIGVGDGYTF,TGTGCCAGCAGCTTGGTTATCGGGGTCGGGGATGGCTACACCTTC
TRBJ2-2,TRBD2,NA,TRBV2,CASKLRLADTGELFF,TGTGCCAGCAAACTGAGACTAGCTGACACCGGGGAGCTGTTTTTT
TRBJ2-5,NA,NA,TRBV21-1,CASSKGEGLAVYQETQYF,TGTGCCAGCAGCAAAGGCGAGGGACTAGCGGTGTACCAAGAGACCCAGTACTTC
TRBJ1-5,TRBD1,NA,TRBV7-9,CASSSSTGGGQPQHF,TGTGCCAGCAGCTCATCAACAGGGGGCGGACAGCCCCAGCATTTT
TRBJ1-2,NA,NA,TRBV15,CATSRPGWPYGYTF,TGTGCCACCAGCAGGCCCGGGTGGCCCTATGGCTACACCTTC
TRBJ2-1,TRBD2,once,TRBV7-9,CASSPLAGGPHYNEQFF,TGTGCCAGCAGCCCTCTAGCGGGGGGGCCCCATTACAATGAGCAGTTCTTC
TRBJ1-2,NA,NA,TRBV23-1,CASSLLLGNHYGYTF,TGCGCCAGCTCCCTGCTTCTCGGGAATCACTATGGCTACACCTTC
TRBJ1-5,NA,NA,TRBV19,CASNTAGSNQPQHF,TGTGCCAGTAATACGGCAGGGAGCAATCAGCCCCAGCATTTT
TRBJ1-1,TRBD1,NA,TRBV30,CAWSPPRGTTEAFF,TGTGCCTGGAGTCCCCCCAGGGGGACCACTGAAGCTTTCTTT
TRBJ1-6,NA,NA,TRBV19,CASSIPGGGPLHF,TGTGCCAGTAGCATCCCAGGAGGAGGACCCCTCCACTTT
TRBJ1-1,NA,NA,TRBV5-1,CASSLGASNTEAFF,TGCGCCAGCAGCTTAGGGGCCTCAAACACTGAAGCTTTCTTT
TRBJ2-2,TRBD1,NA,TRBV7-9,CARGQVNTGELFF,TGTGCCCGCGGACAGGTCAACACCGGGGAGCTGTTTTTT
TRBJ2-7,TRBD2,once,TRBV5-6,CASSSLAVSYEQYF,TGTGCCAGCAGCTCGCTAGCGGTTTCCTACGAGCAGTACTTC